The present entry profiles one TCR beta chain with its context. No antigen is known for it. Assay used: immunoSEQ multiplex PCR; TCRdb lists only in-frame clones, some missing. The sample includes around 130,000 clones, roughly 93% of them seen just once. Germline CDR1 and CDR2: ENHRY and SYGVKD. CDR3 length: 13 amino acids. V lost 3 bases to trimming and J lost 4 bases, with 10 bases between them. The data derive from a study of T cell responses to AZD1222 COVID-19 vaccine. Study-level information: Pooled in the analysis were second doses at about 4 or about 12 weeks.

Findings and caveats of the study: Two AZD1222 administrations were followed by greater Spike-specific TCR breadth and depth. Close to half of spike-specific TCRs reportedly recognize unmutated variant regions.

The origin of this receptor is an adult in good health. The sequencing here drew on peripheral blood, taken on day 0 of AZD1222 vaccination. The chain recombines TRBV10-3 with TRBJ2-7; perhaps TRBD1 as D (6 bases). The CDR3 DNA is TGTGCCATCAGTGACAGGGGCGGATACGAGCAGTACTTC. This translates into CAISDRGGYEQYF.